These 8 T cell receptor beta chains originate from one sample sequenced in a study of blood T cell repertoires in COVID-19. Profiled with immunoSEQ multiplex PCR; TCRdb holds only in-frame clones, not every one. In the table there are 350,000 to 450,000 clones, approximately 81% of which are singletons. Sequencing was done on a sample of peripheral blood. These receptors all come from a woman aged 18-29 years with acute or convalescent COVID-19.

This clone was picked up one time. The genes are TRBV28 and TRBJ2-5; weak D call: TRBD2 (6 bases). Germline V gene lookup returns CDR1 MDHEN and CDR2 SYDVKM. The CDR3 has 15 residues. V was clipped by 3 bases and J by 4 bases, with 15 bases between them. The chain's CDR3 is CASSFGGAGGETQYF. The CDR3 DNA sequence: TGTGCCAGCAGTTTCGGAGGGGCTGGAGGAGAGACCCAGTACTTC.

The rearrangement uses TRBV27 and TRBJ1-6; D is possibly TRBD1 (5 bases). Germline loops: CDR1 MNHEY, CDR2 SMNVEV (reference sequence). The CDR3 runs 16 residues. Trimming removed 8 bases at V and 4 bases at J, with 18 bases between. CDR3: CASGNWNRRYNSPLHF. The CDR3 DNA reads as TGTGCCAGCGGGAATTGGAACAGGAGATATAATTCACCCCTCCACTTT.

DNA for the CDR3: TGTGCCAGCAGCGTGCCGGGACAGGGTATTGGTGGCTACACCTTC. Protein: CASSVPGQGIGGYTF. The V gene is TRBV28, the J gene TRBJ1-2; TRBD1 agrees at 9 bases. Germline V gene lookup returns CDR1 MDHEN and CDR2 SYDVKM. CDR3 size: 15 residues. V shed 6 bases and J 7 bases; nucleotides not matched to a gene: 12.

The rearrangement joins TRBV9 to TRBJ2-7; TRBD2 agrees at 8 bases. The CDR3 is made up of 15 amino acids. CDR1 and CDR2 from the germline V gene are SGDLS and YYNGEE. Trimming at V came to 0 bases and at J to 1 base, leaving 3 bases not matched to a gene. CDR3 coding DNA: TGTGCCAGCAGCGTAGGACTAGCGCCATCCTACGAGCAGTACTTC. This translates into CASSVGLAPSYEQYF.

The V and J genes are TRBV29-1 and TRBJ1-2; D gene unclear. The CDR3 extends over 12 amino acids. V lost 5 bases and J 5 bases, leaving 12 bases between the germline ends. From germline, CDR1 is SQVTM and CDR2 ANQGSEA. The CDR3: CSVYPRGYGYTF. CDR3 DNA: TGCAGCGTTTATCCCCGGGGTTATGGCTACACCTTC.

This clone was detected only a few times. J is TRBJ2-7 and V is TRBV11-2; 8 bases are shared with TRBD1. Germline CDR1 reads SGHAT; CDR2 reads FQNNGV. The CDR3 is made up of 14 amino acids. The trim removed 3 bases at V and 7 bases at J, leaving 8 bases unmatched. This CDR3 reads CASSFGTGPVEQYF. CDR3 sequence (DNA): TGTGCCAGCAGCTTCGGGACAGGACCCGTTGAGCAGTACTTC.

V and J are TRBV10-3 and TRBJ2-1; possibly TRBD2 for D (6 bases). V lost 6 bases and J 0 bases, leaving 12 bases between the germline ends. Germline CDR1 ENHRY, CDR2 SYGVKD. This CDR3 contains 15 residues. CDR3 amino acids: CAIRPDGSSYNEQFF. CDR3 nucleotide sequence: TGTGCCATCAGGCCGGACGGGAGCTCCTACAATGAGCAGTTCTTC.

The chain couples TRBV6-1 to TRBJ1-4; D might be TRBD1 (5 bases). Per germline, CDR1 MNHNS and CDR2 SASEGT. Trimming removed 0 bases from V and 4 bases from J, with 12 bases in between. The CDR3 runs 16 residues. The CDR3 loop is CASSEARQLINEKLFF. DNA for the CDR3: TGTGCCAGCAGTGAAGCTCGACAGCTGATTAATGAAAAACTGTTTTTT.